This TCR beta chain was captured in a study of cytomegalovirus exposure and HLA in healthy donors. The donors were part of the validation cohort, which consisted of roughly 120 subjects and was separate from the first cohort of about 720 subjects. As concerns this clone: As yet, its antigen is unknown.

Study outcomes and limitations: For most TCR sequences rarity was the rule, although some public TCRs occurred in many donors.

The method was immunoSEQ multiplex PCR; TCRdb's version includes in-frame clones alone and lacks a portion of them. The top ten hold about 3.1% of the sample, which has roughly 150,000 clones, around 90% seen once. Sequenced: PBMCs. The TCR was taken from a woman aged 18-35 years in good health and CMV-seropositive.

The CDR3 is CASNRGNSGANVLTF. DNA for the CDR3: TGTGCCAGCAACCGGGGAAACTCTGGGGCCAACGTCCTGACTTTC. This chain uses TRBV6-1 with TRBJ2-6; D is possibly TRBD2 (5 bases). This CDR3 spans 15 amino acids. V was shortened by 7 bases and J by 0 bases, with 10 bases between the two germline ends. Germline CDR1 is MNHNS and CDR2 is SASEGT.